Below, one TCR beta chain is given with its context. The Seattle patients, enrolled during active infection, were followed longitudinally. The record originates from a study of blood T cell repertoires in COVID-19. Overall study context: The study drew acute and convalescent COVID-19 samples from the United States, Italy and Spain.

Germline V gene sequence: CDR1 SGHRS, CDR2 YFSETQ. The CDR3 totals 19 residues. Trimming removed 0 bases from V and 0 bases from J, with 18 bases in between. The data were produced by immunoSEQ multiplex PCR, yet TCRdb's version contains in-frame clones alone and is incomplete. The table shows 500,000 to 600,000 clones, with about 89% occurring only once. The TCR sequence derives from a woman between 50 and 59 years old with COVID-19, enrolled during active disease. What was sequenced was peripheral blood. The chain employs TRBV5-1 and TRBJ2-2, with D maybe TRBD1 (5 bases). CDR3 region: CASSLEAPLSRANTGELFF. For the CDR3, the DNA is TGCGCCAGCAGCTTGGAGGCCCCCCTGAGCAGGGCGAACACCGGGGAGCTGTTTTTT.